Sequencing of this TCR beta chain was carried out in a study of T cells in Graves' hyperthyroidism and ophthalmopathy. Germline loops: CDR1 KGHSY, CDR2 FQNENV. The CDR3 is 15 residues long. V lost 1 base, J lost 1 base, and 3 bases stayed unmatched. RNA transcripts served as the template for amplifying TCR beta CDR3 regions. When the TCR CDR3 underwent first-round RT-PCR, the HTBI primer set was used. TCRdb reprocessed the multiplex PCR reads with MiXCR, giving one entry per CDR3 protein. This sample has over 550,000 distinct CDR3 sequences, with 16% found just once. In its sample, this clonotype was seen a few times.

The receptor's source is a woman younger than 30 with Graves' hyperthyroidism. The V gene is TRBV16, the J gene TRBJ1-2; 7 bases are shared with TRBD1. Sequencing used blood. CDR3 sequence (DNA): TGTGCCAGCAGCCAATACAGGGGAATTAACTATGGCTACACCTTC. Translated, it gives CASSQYRGINYGYTF.